The entry below describes one T cell receptor beta chain. Individuals aged 18 to 89 years were recruited from 20 to 25 US areas. The study assigned cohorts using participant-reported clinical history. The data were obtained in a study of blood T cell repertoires in COVID-19. Whole-study context: The origin of the acute and convalescent COVID-19 samples was the United States, Italy and Spain.

TCRdb's table, derived via immunoSEQ multiplex PCR, lists solely in-frame clones and lacks some. This sample has approximately 140,000 clones, with approximately 86% found just once. V lost 6 bases and J lost 0, with 12 bases in between. The CDR3 runs 15 residues. Germline V gene lookup returns CDR1 SGHNT and CDR2 YYREEE (reference sequence). This clonotype originated in a woman aged 45 to 65 who had recovered from COVID-19. The specimen was PBMCs or T cells enriched from blood (not recorded which). J is TRBJ2-2 and V is TRBV5-4; possibly TRBD1 for D (6 bases). The CDR3 region has the DNA TGTGCCAGCACTCGGGACACGACGAACACCGGGGAGCTGTTTTTT. Residues: CASTRDTTNTGELFF.